The sequence of this T cell receptor (beta chain) was determined in a study of T cell responses to AZD1222 COVID-19 vaccine. Study observations and caveats: The donors showed a predominance of white British ancestry and of females, with possible underestimation of clonal diversity.

Data came from immunoSEQ multiplex PCR; TCRdb stores just in-frame clones and leaves some out. The data contain some 120,000 clones, roughly 90% of them singletons. CDR1 MRHNA and CDR2 SNTAGT come from the germline V gene. V shed 6 bases and J 5 bases; nucleotides not matched to a gene: 7. CDR3 length: 15 residues. About this clone itself: What it binds is not known.

The sequence derives from an adult in good health. The sample consisted of peripheral blood, taken on day 0 of AZD1222 vaccination. The V gene is TRBV6-4, the J gene TRBJ2-1; 10 nucleotides match TRBD2. The CDR3 DNA is TGTGCCAGCAGCCATCTAGCGGGGGCAAACAATGAGCAGTTCTTC. Translated: CASSHLAGANNEQFF.